Listed below are T cell receptor beta chains from one sample, sequenced in a study of T-cell memory formation after mild COVID-19. TCRdb re-derived calls from the 5' RACE reads in MiXCR, one entry per CDR3 protein. The sample lists about 150,000 distinct CDR3 sequences, roughly 31% occurring once. The sample taken for sequencing was PBMCs or a T cell subset sorted from them (not recorded which). The origin of the receptors is an adult woman who had mild COVID-19 (a few samples of this study predate the infection). Cell type and time point are not known. The CDR3 runs from the conserved cysteine through the conserved F or W. The order of the fields is CDR3 DNA, CDR3 protein, clone size, D gene, V gene, J gene. The D gene is left open where the match is weak. The size field is filled for only some rows; it gives once, few, many or a size class.

TGTGCCAGCAGCTTGGGTCTTGGGAACACTGAAGCTTTCTTT	CASSLGLGNTEAFF	.	.	TRBV5-6	TRBJ1-1
TGTGCCAGCAGTCCTGGTGGTAACAAGAACACTGAAGCTTTCTTT	CASSPGGNKNTEAFF	once	.	TRBV6-5	TRBJ1-1
TGTGCCACGGGATTTGGGGCCGAAGAGACCCAGTACTTC	CATGFGAEETQYF	.	.	TRBV24-1	TRBJ2-5
TGCAGTGCTTTGGGGGGGTCCTACAATGAGCAGTTCTTC	CSALGGSYNEQFF	few	TRBD2	TRBV20-1	TRBJ2-1
TGCAGCGTTGCTGGACAGCTGATGAACACTGAAGCTTTCTTT	CSVAGQLMNTEAFF	few	.	TRBV29-1	TRBJ1-1
TGCAGCGTTGCAGGGGGCAGCTACGAGCAGTACTTC	CSVAGGSYEQYF	few	TRBD1	TRBV29-1	TRBJ2-7
TGTGCCAGCAGCTTCACAGGGGTTAGCACAGATACGCAGTATTTT	CASSFTGVSTDTQYF	.	TRBD1	TRBV7-2	TRBJ2-3
TGTGCCAGCAGTTTAGAGCTAGCGGGGGGCAATGAGCAGTTCTTC	CASSLELAGGNEQFF	.	TRBD2	TRBV27	TRBJ2-1
TGCAGTGCCTCAGGGGATGGGGATGGCTACACCTTC	CSASGDGDGYTF	.	.	TRBV20-1	TRBJ1-2
TGTGCCAGCAGCCTCGAAACGGGACTAGCGGGATCTGAGCAGTTCTTC	CASSLETGLAGSEQFF	few	TRBD2	TRBV11-2	TRBJ2-1
TGCGCCAGCAGCTTGGAGACTAGCTCCTACACTGAGCAGTTCTTC	CASSLETSSYTEQFF	.	TRBD2	TRBV5-1	TRBJ2-1
TGTGCCAGCAGTCGTTACCCTCGGGACAGCCCCTACAATGAGCAGTTCTTC	CASSRYPRDSPYNEQFF	.	TRBD1	TRBV27	TRBJ2-1
TGCGCCCGCGAGCGGGCCCTTCTGGATGAGCAGTTCTTC	CARERALLDEQFF	.	.	TRBV23-1	TRBJ2-1
TGTGCCAGCAGCTTAAAGGCCGGGGAGCTGTTTTTT	CASSLKAGELFF	.	.	TRBV7-3	TRBJ2-2
TGTGCCAGCAGCTTAGTGTGGGCAGGGGCAAATGAGCAGTTCTTC	CASSLVWAGANEQFF	.	.	TRBV7-7	TRBJ2-1
TGTGCCAGCACCGCCTGGGGGGAGACCCAGTACTTC	CASTAWGETQYF	.	.	TRBV6-5	TRBJ2-5
TGTGCCAGCAGTACGGCCGGAGCCTCCTACGAGCAGTACTTC	CASSTAGASYEQYF	many	.	TRBV6-2/TRBV6-3	TRBJ2-7
TGTGCCAGCAGTCCCCAACTAGCGGACTACTACGAGCAGTACTTC	CASSPQLADYYEQYF	once	TRBD2	TRBV12-3/TRBV12-4	TRBJ2-7
TGCGCCAGCAGCTGGAAGACTAGCGGGGGTGAGACCCAGTACTTC	CASSWKTSGGETQYF	.	TRBD2	TRBV5-1	TRBJ2-5
TGTGCCAGCAAGGGCAGCACAGATACGCAGTATTTT	CASKGSTDTQYF	once	.	TRBV2	TRBJ2-3
TGTGCCAGCACGCGGAGCGGGACGGACACCGGGGAGCTGTTTTTT	CASTRSGTDTGELFF	.	TRBD2	TRBV6-2/TRBV6-3	TRBJ2-2
TGCAGCGCCGAGGACAGGGGAGGCTATGGCTACACCTTC	CSAEDRGGYGYTF	.	TRBD1	TRBV29-1	TRBJ1-2
TGTGCCAGCAGCACCGGGGGGACTACCTACGAGCAGTACTTC	CASSTGGTTYEQYF	few	TRBD2	TRBV13	TRBJ2-7
TGTGCCAGCAGTAGGCAGACAGGTTCCTATGGCTACACCTTC	CASSRQTGSYGYTF	.	.	TRBV6-5	TRBJ1-2
TGTGCCTGGAATCAAGGACTAGCGCGCAATGAGCAGTTCTTC	CAWNQGLARNEQFF	.	TRBD2	TRBV30	TRBJ2-1
TGTGCCACCAGCAGAGAGACAGGGCCCTCCTACGAGCAGTACTTC	CATSRETGPSYEQYF	few	TRBD1	TRBV15	TRBJ2-7